This T cell receptor (beta chain) was sequenced during a study of OX40 agonist ivuxolimab in advanced cancers. Overall study: Two patients with cutaneous melanoma and one with hepatocellular carcinoma, three in total, showed partial responses.

Generated by immunoSEQ multiplex PCR, the TCRdb table keeps only in-frame clones and is missing some. The sample comprises about 28,000 clones, around 86% of which are singletons, and 48% rests with the top ten. This clone is medium-sized within its sample. Sampled blood was obtained at baseline, cycle 4 day 1, and cycle 7 day 1. The source material was CD4+ or CD8+ T cells sorted from blood, sampled in a trial of the OX40 agonist ivuxolimab. The receptor was derived from an adult with an advanced solid tumor such as melanoma, head and neck, liver or kidney cancer.

This CDR3 reads CASSRLPPDEQFF. The CDR3, as DNA: TGCGCCAGCAGTCGACTGCCCCCCGATGAGCAGTTCTTC. The gene calls are TRBV10-1 and TRBJ2-1; D ambiguous. CDR1 is WNHNN, CDR2 SYGVQD, per germline (reference sequence). Trimming removed 5 bases at V and 8 bases at J, with 13 bases between. This CDR3 is 13 amino acids long.